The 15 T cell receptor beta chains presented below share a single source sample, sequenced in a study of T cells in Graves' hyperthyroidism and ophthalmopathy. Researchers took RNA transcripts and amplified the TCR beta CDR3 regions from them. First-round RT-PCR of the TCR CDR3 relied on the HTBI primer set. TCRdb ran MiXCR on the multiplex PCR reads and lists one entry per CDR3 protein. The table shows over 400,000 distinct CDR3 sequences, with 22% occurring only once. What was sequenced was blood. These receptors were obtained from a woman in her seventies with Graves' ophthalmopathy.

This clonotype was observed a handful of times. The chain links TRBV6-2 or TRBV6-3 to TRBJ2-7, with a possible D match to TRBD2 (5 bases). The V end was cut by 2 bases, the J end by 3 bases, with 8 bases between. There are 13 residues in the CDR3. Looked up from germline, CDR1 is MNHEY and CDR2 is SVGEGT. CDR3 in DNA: TGTGCCAGCAGTTACATCGGGGTCTACGAGCAGTACTTC. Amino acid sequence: CASSYIGVYEQYF.

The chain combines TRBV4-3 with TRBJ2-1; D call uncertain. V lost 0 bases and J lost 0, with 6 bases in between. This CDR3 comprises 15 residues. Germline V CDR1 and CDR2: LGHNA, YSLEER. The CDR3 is CASSQEWVSYNEQFF. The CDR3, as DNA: TGCGCCAGCAGCCAAGAGTGGGTCTCCTACAATGAGCAGTTCTTC.

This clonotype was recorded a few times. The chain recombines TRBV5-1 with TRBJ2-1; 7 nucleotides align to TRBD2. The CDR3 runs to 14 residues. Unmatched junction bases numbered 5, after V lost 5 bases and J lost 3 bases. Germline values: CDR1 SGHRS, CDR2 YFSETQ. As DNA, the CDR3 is TGCGCCAGCAGGGCGGGAGACGTCTACAATGAGCAGTTCTTC. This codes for CASRAGDVYNEQFF.

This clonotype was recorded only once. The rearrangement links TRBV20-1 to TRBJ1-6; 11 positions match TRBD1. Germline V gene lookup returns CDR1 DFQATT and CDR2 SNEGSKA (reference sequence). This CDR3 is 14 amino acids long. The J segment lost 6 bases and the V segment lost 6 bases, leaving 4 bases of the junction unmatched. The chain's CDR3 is CSARTGGRNSPLHF. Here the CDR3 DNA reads TGCAGTGCAAGGACAGGGGGCCGTAATTCACCCCTCCACTTT.

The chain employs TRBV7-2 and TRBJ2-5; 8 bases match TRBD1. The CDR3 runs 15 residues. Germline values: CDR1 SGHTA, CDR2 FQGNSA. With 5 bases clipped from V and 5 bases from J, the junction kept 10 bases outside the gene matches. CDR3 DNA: TGTGCCAGCAGCCCGACAGGGGTCCTCCGGGAGACCCAGTACTTC. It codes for CASSPTGVLRETQYF.

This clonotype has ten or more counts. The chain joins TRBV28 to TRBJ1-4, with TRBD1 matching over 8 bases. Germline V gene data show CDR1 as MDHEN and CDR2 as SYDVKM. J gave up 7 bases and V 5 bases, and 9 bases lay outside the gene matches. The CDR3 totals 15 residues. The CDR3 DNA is TGTGCCAGCAGTGACCCCAGGGGGCACGGTGAAAAACTGTTTTTT. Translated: CASSDPRGHGEKLFF. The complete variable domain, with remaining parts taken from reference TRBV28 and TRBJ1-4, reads DVKVTQSSRYLVKRTGEKVFLECVQDMDHENMFWYRQDPGLGLRLIYFSYDVKMKEKGDIPEGYSVSREKKERFSLILESASTNQTSMYLCASSDPRGHGEKLFFGSGTQLSVL.

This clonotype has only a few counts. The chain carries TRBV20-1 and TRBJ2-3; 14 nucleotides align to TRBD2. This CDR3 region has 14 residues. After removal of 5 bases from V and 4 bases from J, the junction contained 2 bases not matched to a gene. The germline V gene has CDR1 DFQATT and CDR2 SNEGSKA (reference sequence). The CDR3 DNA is TGCAGTGCTCTGACTAGCGGGAGGGCAGATACGCAGTATTTT. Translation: CSALTSGRADTQYF.

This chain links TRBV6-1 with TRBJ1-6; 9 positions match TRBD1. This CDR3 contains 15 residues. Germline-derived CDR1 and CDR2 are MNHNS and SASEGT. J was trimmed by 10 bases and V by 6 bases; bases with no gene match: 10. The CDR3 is CASRPIDRGESPLHF. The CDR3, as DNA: TGTGCCAGCAGACCAATCGACAGGGGGGAATCACCCCTCCACTTT.

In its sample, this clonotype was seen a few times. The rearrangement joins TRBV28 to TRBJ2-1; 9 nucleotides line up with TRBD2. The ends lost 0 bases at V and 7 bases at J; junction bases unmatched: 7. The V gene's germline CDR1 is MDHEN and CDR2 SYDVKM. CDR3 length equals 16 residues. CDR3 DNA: TGTGCCAGCAGTTTATGGGGGCGGGAGGGCCGTAATGAGCAGTTCTTC. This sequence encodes CASSLWGREGRNEQFF.

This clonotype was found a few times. The CDR3 region has the DNA TGTGCCATAAGACAGGGTAATAATGGTAATGAAAAACTGTTTTTT. It yields the protein CAIRQGNNGNEKLFF. The J gene is TRBJ1-4, the V gene TRBV10-3; 7 bases fit TRBD1. Germline CDR1 and CDR2: ENHRY and SYGVKD. The CDR3 runs 15 residues. Trimming at V came to 9 bases and at J to 4 bases, leaving 11 bases not matched to a gene.

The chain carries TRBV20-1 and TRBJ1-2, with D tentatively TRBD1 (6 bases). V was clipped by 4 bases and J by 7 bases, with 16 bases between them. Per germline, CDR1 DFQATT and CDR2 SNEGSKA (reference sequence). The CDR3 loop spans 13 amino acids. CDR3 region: CSAIKGGTSGYTF. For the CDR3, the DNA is TGCAGTGCTATCAAGGGGGGCACAAGTGGCTACACCTTC.

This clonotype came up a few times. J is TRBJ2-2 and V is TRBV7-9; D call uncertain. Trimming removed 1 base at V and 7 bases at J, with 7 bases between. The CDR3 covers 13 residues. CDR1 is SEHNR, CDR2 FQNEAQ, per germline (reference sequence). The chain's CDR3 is CASSLVSVGELFF. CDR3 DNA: TGTGCCAGCAGCTTAGTCTCCGTCGGGGAGCTGTTTTTT.

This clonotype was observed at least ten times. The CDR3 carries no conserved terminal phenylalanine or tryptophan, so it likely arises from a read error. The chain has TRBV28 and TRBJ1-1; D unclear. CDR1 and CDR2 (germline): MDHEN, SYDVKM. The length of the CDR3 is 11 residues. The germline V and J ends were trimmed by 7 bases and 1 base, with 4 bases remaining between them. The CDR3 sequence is CASTTNTEAFL. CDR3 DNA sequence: TGTGCCAGCACTACGAACACTGAAGCTTTCCTT.

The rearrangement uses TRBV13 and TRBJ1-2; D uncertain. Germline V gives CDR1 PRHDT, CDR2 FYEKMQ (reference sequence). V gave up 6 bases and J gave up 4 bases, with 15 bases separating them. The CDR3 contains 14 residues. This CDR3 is CASSFREVGYGYTF. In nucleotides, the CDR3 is TGTGCCAGCAGTTTCCGAGAGGTCGGCTATGGCTACACCTTC. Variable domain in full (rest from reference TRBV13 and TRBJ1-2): AAGVIQSPRHLIKEKRETATLKCYPIPRHDTVYWYQQGPGQDPQFLISFYEKMQSDKGSIPDRFSAQQFSDYHSELNMSSLELGDSALYFCASSFREVGYGYTFGSGTRLTVV.

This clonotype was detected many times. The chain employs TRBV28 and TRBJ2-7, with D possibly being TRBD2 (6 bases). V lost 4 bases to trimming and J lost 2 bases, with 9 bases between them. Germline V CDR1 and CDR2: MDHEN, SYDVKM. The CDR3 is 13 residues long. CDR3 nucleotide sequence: TGTGCCAGCAGTTCCTCGGGGGCCTACGAGCAGTACTTC. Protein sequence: CASSSSGAYEQYF.